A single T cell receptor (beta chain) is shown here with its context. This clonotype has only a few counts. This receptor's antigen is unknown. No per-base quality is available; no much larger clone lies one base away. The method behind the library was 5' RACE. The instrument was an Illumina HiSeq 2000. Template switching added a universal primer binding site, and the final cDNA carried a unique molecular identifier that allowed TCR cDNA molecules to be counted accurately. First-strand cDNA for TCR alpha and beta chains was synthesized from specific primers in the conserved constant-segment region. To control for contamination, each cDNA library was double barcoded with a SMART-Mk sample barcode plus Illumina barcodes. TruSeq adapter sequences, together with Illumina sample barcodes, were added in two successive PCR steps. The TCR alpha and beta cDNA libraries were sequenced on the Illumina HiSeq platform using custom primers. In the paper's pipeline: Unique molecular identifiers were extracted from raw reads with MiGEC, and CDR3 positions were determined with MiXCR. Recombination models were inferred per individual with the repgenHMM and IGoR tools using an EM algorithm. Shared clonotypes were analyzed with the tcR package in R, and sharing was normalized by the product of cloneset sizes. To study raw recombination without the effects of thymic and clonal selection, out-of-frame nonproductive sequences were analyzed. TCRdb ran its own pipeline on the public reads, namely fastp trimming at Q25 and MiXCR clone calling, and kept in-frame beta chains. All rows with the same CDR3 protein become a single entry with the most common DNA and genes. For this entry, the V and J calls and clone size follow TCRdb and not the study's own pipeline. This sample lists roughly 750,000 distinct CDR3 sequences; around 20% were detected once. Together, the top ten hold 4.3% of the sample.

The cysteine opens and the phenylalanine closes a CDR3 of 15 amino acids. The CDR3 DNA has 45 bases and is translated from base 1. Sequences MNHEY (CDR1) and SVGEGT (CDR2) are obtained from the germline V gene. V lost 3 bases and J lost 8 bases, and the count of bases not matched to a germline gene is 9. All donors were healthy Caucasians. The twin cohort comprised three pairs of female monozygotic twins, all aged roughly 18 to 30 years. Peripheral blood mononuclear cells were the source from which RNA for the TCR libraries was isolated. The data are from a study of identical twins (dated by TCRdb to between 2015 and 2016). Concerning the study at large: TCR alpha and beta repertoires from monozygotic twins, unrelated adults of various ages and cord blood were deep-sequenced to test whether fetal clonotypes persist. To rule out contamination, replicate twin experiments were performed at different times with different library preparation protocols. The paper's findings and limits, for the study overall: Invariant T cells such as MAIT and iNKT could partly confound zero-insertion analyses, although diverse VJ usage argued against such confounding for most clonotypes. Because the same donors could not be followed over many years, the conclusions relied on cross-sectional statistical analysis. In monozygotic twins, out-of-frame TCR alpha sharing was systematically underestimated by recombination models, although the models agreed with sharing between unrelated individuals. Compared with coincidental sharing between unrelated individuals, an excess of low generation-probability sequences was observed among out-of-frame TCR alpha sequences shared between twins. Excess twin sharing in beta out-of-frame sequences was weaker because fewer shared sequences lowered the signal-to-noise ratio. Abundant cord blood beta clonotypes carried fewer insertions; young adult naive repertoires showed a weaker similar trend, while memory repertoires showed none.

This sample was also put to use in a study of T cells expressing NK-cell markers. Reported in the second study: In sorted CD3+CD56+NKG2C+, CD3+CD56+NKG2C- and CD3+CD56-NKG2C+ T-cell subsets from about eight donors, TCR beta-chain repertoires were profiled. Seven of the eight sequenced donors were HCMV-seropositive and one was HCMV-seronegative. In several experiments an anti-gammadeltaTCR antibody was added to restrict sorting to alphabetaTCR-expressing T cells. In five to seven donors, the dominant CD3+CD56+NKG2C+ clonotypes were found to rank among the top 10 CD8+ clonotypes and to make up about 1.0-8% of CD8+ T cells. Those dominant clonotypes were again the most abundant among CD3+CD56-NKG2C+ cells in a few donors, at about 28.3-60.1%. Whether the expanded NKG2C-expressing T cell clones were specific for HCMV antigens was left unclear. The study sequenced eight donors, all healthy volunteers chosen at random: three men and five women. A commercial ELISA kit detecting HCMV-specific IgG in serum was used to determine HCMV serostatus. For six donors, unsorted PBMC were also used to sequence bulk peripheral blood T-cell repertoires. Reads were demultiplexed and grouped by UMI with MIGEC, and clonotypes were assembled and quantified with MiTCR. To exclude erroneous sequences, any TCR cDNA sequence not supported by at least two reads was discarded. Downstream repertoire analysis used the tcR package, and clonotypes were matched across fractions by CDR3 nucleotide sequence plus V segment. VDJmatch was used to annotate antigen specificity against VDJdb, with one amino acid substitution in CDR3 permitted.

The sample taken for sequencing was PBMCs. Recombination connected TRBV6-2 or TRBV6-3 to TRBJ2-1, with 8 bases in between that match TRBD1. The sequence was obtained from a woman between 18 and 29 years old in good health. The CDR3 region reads CASSYFMTGVDEQFF. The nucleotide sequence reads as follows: TGTGCCAGCAGTTATTTTATGACAGGGGTGGATGAGCAGTTCTTC.